This T cell receptor (beta chain) was recorded in a study of cytomegalovirus exposure and HLA in healthy donors. This clone was seen only once. The germline V gene encodes CDR1 SGHRS and CDR2 YFSETQ. The CDR3 contains 17 residues. Trimming shortened V by 4 bases and J by 0 bases, and 19 bases separated the two germline ends. The PCR had 60 Vbeta and 13 Jbeta primers. Method: immunoSEQ multiplex PCR; TCRdb's copy keeps in-frame clones and lacks some. This sample yields 150,000 to 200,000 clones, of which 60% to 80% are seen a single time; about 0.93% belongs to the top ten. This chain uses TRBV5-1 with TRBJ1-1; no clear D. The sequence came from a woman aged 50 to 65 in good health and CMV-seropositive. Sequencing used PBMCs. The CDR3 loop is CASSPSSPLEMNTEAFF. CDR3 bases: TGCGCCAGCAGCCCAAGTTCCCCCCTCGAGATGAACACTGAAGCTTTCTTT.